The rows below give T cell receptor beta chains drawn from one sample of a study of shared clonotypes between healthy human individuals. The table came from immunoSEQ multiplex PCR; TCRdb's copy has only in-frame clones and leaves some out. This sample carries around 2,100,000 clones, approximately 94% of them seen once, and the ten largest clones take roughly 1.2%. Sequenced material: naive CD8+ T cells sorted from blood. The receptors originated from a man between 18 and 35 years old in good health. CDR3s include the opening cysteine and the closing phenylalanine or tryptophan. D genes are given only for firm matches. Clone size appears in some rows only: once, few, many, or a class for an expanded clone.

d_call j_call v_call clone_size cdr3_nt cdr3_aa
- TRBJ2-7 TRBV4-1 - TGCGCCAGCAGCCAAGATAGACCTCTGGGAGTCTCGGACGAGCAGTACTTC CASSQDRPLGVSDEQYF
- TRBJ2-1 TRBV10-3 once TGTGCCATCAGTGTAGTGAACAGAGGAGGTGAGCAGTTCTTC CAISVVNRGGEQFF
- TRBJ1-3 TRBV7-9 - TGTGCCAGCAGCGAACCCAGCTCTGGAAACACCATATATTTT CASSEPSSGNTIYF
- TRBJ2-3 TRBV5-6 - TGTGCCAGCAGCTTGGGCGATAGCACAGATACGCAGTATTTT CASSLGDSTDTQYF
- TRBJ1-5 TRBV27 - TGTGCCAGCAGCGTAGTAGGGTCCAATCAGCCCCAGCATTTT CASSVVGSNQPQHF
TRBD1 TRBJ1-2 TRBV29-1 - TGCAGCGTAGGACCGGGACAGGGGGGCCATGGCTACACCTTC CSVGPGQGGHGYTF
TRBD2 TRBJ2-7 TRBV7-9 - TGTGCCAGCAGCTACCTAGCGGAACGCGAGCAGTACTTC CASSYLAEREQYF
- TRBJ1-1 TRBV6-1 - TGTGCCAGCAGGTTCTCAGTTCTGAATGAAGCTTTCTTT CASRFSVLNEAFF
TRBD1 TRBJ2-1 TRBV5-6 - TGTGCCAGCAGCTTACCCGGGACAGGGTCCTACAATGAGCAGTTCTTC CASSLPGTGSYNEQFF
- TRBJ1-1 TRBV6-4 - TGTGCCAGCAGTGACTTCCCGGGTGAGGGCACTGAAGCTTTCTTT CASSDFPGEGTEAFF
- TRBJ2-4 TRBV21-1 few TGTGCCAGCAGTACCAGAGGGGGCGGGGTTCACTTC CASSTRGGGVHF
- TRBJ2-5 TRBV15 once TGTGCCACCAGCAGAGATCTGGGCCTAGGGGAGACCCAGTACTTC CATSRDLGLGETQYF
- TRBJ1-4 TRBV19 - TGTGCCAGTAGTAGCAACAGGGAGGGTGAAAAACTGTTTTTT CASSSNREGEKLFF
- TRBJ1-2 TRBV5-6 - TGTGCCAGCAGCTTGGAGGGCTCTGGCTATGGCTACACCTTC CASSLEGSGYGYTF
- TRBJ2-7 TRBV4-1 - TGCGCCAGCAGCCAAGAGGCCCTTCCCAGGGAGTACCTGGGCGAGCAGTACTTC CASSQEALPREYLGEQYF
- TRBJ2-2 TRBV6-1 - TGTGCCAGCAGTGAACGGGGCGGGGAGCTGTTTTTT CASSERGGELFF
- TRBJ2-5 TRBV2 - TGTGCCAGCAGTGCACGGCTTTTAAATCGGGAGACCCAGTACTTC CASSARLLNRETQYF
TRBD2 TRBJ2-5 TRBV4-1 - TGCGCCAGCAGCCACCTGACTAGCGGGGAAAACCAAGAGACCCAGTACTTC CASSHLTSGENQETQYF
- TRBJ1-1 TRBV5-6 - TGTGCCAGCAGCTATGAACAGGGACCCCCTGAAGCTTTCTTT CASSYEQGPPEAFF
- TRBJ2-5 TRBV7-9 - TGTGCCAGCAGCTTACAAGGACCAGAGACCCAGTACTTC CASSLQGPETQYF
TRBD2 TRBJ2-7 TRBV5-6 - TGTGCCAGCAGCTTCAGTCTAGCGGGACTGGGCTCCTTCGCCCAGTACTTC CASSFSLAGLGSFAQYF
- TRBJ2-1 TRBV18 - TGTGCCAGCTCACCATCGGGGTTCCTCTACAATGAGCAGTTCTTC CASSPSGFLYNEQFF
- TRBJ2-7 TRBV6-1 once TGTGCCAGCAGTGAAATTGGACGGGACGAGCAGTACTTC CASSEIGRDEQYF
- TRBJ2-7 TRBV28 - TGTGCCAGCAGTTTTCCACCTCCGACAACCTACGAGCAGTACTTC CASSFPPPTTYEQYF